Listed here are 27 T cell receptor beta chains from one sample, sequenced in a study of OX40 agonist ivuxolimab in advanced cancers. Sequencing used immunoSEQ multiplex PCR; TCRdb keeps in-frame clones, though not all of them. The sample consists of approximately 60,000 clones, 84% of them appearing once. This specimen consisted of CD4+ or CD8+ T cells sorted from blood, obtained in a trial of the OX40 agonist ivuxolimab. These receptor sequences come from an adult with an advanced solid tumor such as melanoma, head and neck, liver or kidney cancer.

The chain uses TRBV7-2 and TRBJ2-7; D possibly uses TRBD1 or TRBD2 (5 bases each). Germline V gene data show CDR1 as SGHTA and CDR2 as FQGNSA. The CDR3 runs to 14 residues. The ends were cut back, 2 bases at V and 0 bases at J, with 8 bases in the middle. DNA for the CDR3: TGTGCCAGCAGCTTAAAGGGGAGCTCCTACGAGCAGTACTTC. It specifies CASSLKGSSYEQYF. Variable domain in full (rest from reference TRBV7-2 and TRBJ2-7): GAGVSQSPSNKVTEKGKDVELRCDPISGHTALYWYRQSLGQGLEFLIYFQGNSAPDKSGLPSDRFSAERTGGSVSTLTIQRTQQEDSAVYLCASSLKGSSYEQYFGPGTRLTVT.

The rearrangement links TRBV4-3 to TRBJ2-3; TRBD2 matches at 8 bases. The CDR3 runs to 17 residues. Germline trimming cut 3 bases from V and 2 bases from J; bases unmatched to any gene: 10. Germline V gene sequence: CDR1 LGHNA, CDR2 YSLEER. Here the CDR3 DNA reads TGCGCCAGCAGCCAGGAACTAGCGGAAGCCCCCACAGATACGCAGTATTTT. Its protein is CASSQELAEAPTDTQYF.

CDR3 sequence reads: CASSSRPRTASSGNTIYF. As DNA, the CDR3 is TGTGCCAGCAGCTCCAGACCGCGGACAGCGTCCTCTGGAAACACCATATATTTT. The chain employs TRBV7-8 and TRBJ1-3; D may be TRBD1 (6 bases). Germline V gene lookup returns CDR1 SGHVS and CDR2 FQNEAQ. The CDR3 sequence is 18 residues long. The V end lost 4 bases, the J end lost 0 bases, and 19 bases lay between the germline ends.

The chain combines TRBV14 with TRBJ1-3, with D uncertain. This CDR3 region has 14 residues. Between the trimmed V and J ends, which lost 4 bases and 1 base, there was a span of 8 bases. Germline V lookup: CDR1 SGHDN, CDR2 FVKESK. The CDR3 sequence is CASSPGPSGNTIYF. The DNA for the CDR3 is TGTGCCAGCAGCCCCGGACCATCTGGAAACACCATATATTTT. Together with reference TRBV14 and TRBJ1-3, the CDR3 gives the full variable domain: EAGVTQFPSHSVIEKGQTVTLRCDPISGHDNLYWYRRVMGKEIKFLLHFVKESKQDESGMPNNRFLAERTGGTYSTLKVQPAELEDSGVYFCASSPGPSGNTIYFGEGSWLTVV.

V usage is TRBV11-2 and J usage is TRBJ2-7, with 16 positions matching TRBD2. The CDR3 is 18 amino acids. Per the germline V gene, CDR1 is SGHAT and CDR2 is FQNNGV. J lost 2 bases, V lost 5 bases, and 9 bases had no gene match. The CDR3 reads CASSVFGTSGGAPYEQYF. The DNA for the CDR3 is TGTGCCAGCAGCGTCTTCGGGACTAGCGGGGGGGCCCCCTACGAGCAGTACTTC.

The genes are TRBV2 and TRBJ2-7; 10 bases are a match to TRBD2. J was trimmed by 6 bases and V by 10 bases; bases with no gene match: 18. Germline-derived CDR1 and CDR2 are SNHLY and FYNNEI. This CDR3 has 16 residues. For the CDR3, the DNA is TGTGCCATCAACCCAGTAGGAGCTAGCGGGAGAGGCGAGCAGTACTTC. Its translation is CAINPVGASGRGEQYF. The full variable domain, with the rest looked up from reference TRBV2 and TRBJ2-7, is EPEVTQTPSHQVTQMGQEVILRCVPISNHLYFYWYRQILGQKVEFLVSFYNNEISEKSEIFDDQFSVERPDGSNFTLKIRSTKLEDSAMYFCAINPVGASGRGEQYFGPGTRLTVT.

The rearrangement joins TRBV5-1 to TRBJ2-7; D not certain. The germline V and J ends were trimmed by 0 bases and 0 bases, with 10 bases remaining between them. The CDR3 spans 15 residues. Germline CDR1 and CDR2: SGHRS and YFSETQ. CDR3 protein: CASSLVATTSYEQYF. CDR3 nucleotides: TGCGCCAGCAGCTTGGTGGCCACCACCTCCTACGAGCAGTACTTC.

This clone showed up just a few times. This chain connects TRBV5-1 to TRBJ1-5; D is possibly TRBD1 (5 bases). The CDR3 covers 14 residues. Germline V lookup: CDR1 SGHRS, CDR2 YFSETQ. Between the trimmed V and J ends, which lost 4 bases and 5 bases, there was a span of 13 bases. The DNA of the CDR3 is TGCGCCAGCAGCATCCGGGACGGTGATCAGCCCCAGCATTTT. Protein product: CASSIRDGDQPQHF.

The chain has TRBV9 and TRBJ1-1; 7 nucleotides agree with TRBD1. CDR3 size: 16 residues. V trimming: 5 bases; J trimming: 4 bases; junction bases outside the gene matches: 14. Germline-derived CDR1 and CDR2 are SGDLS and YYNGEE. The CDR3 loop reads CASSKPQGGAGTEAFF. The CDR3 DNA reads TGTGCCAGCAGTAAACCGCAGGGGGGCGCGGGCACTGAAGCTTTCTTT.

The rearrangement joins TRBV7-2 to TRBJ2-3; D gene uncertain. This CDR3 comprises 12 residues. Trimming shortened V by 3 bases and J by 0 bases, and 1 base separated the two germline ends. Germline CDR1 reads SGHTA; CDR2 reads FQGNSA. CDR3 region: CASSFSTDTQYF. In DNA, the CDR3 is TGTGCCAGCAGCTTTAGCACAGATACGCAGTATTTT. The variable domain in full, with the rest retrieved from reference TRBV7-2 and TRBJ2-3, is GAGVSQSPSNKVTEKGKDVELRCDPISGHTALYWYRQSLGQGLEFLIYFQGNSAPDKSGLPSDRFSAERTGGSVSTLTIQRTQQEDSAVYLCASSFSTDTQYFGPGTRLTVL.

The gene calls are TRBV29-1 and TRBJ1-1, with 7 nucleotides matching TRBD1. The V and J ends lost 3 bases and 10 bases, in that order; junction bases with no gene match: 8. CDR1 SQVTM and CDR2 ANQGSEA come from the germline V gene. The CDR3 has 12 residues. The CDR3 DNA sequence: TGCAGCGTTGAGGGTTCAGGGGGGGGAGCTTTCTTT. Residues: CSVEGSGGGAFF.

The chain uses TRBV6-1 and TRBJ2-5; 9 bases line up with TRBD2. The length of the CDR3 is 14 residues. Trimming removed 5 bases from V and 2 bases from J; junction bases left unmatched: 3. Germline values: CDR1 MNHNS, CDR2 SASEGT. CDR3 in amino acids: CASSFSGGQETQYF. The CDR3 DNA sequence: TGTGCCAGCAGTTTTAGCGGGGGACAAGAGACCCAGTACTTC.

The rearrangement uses TRBV23-1 and TRBJ2-5, with 9 bases matching TRBD1. TRBV23-1 carries the ORF label, with uncertain function. The CDR3 extends over 14 amino acids. J was trimmed by 5 bases and V by 0 bases; bases with no gene match: 1. As DNA, the CDR3 is TGCGCCAGCAGTCAATCCACAGGGGGCGAGACCCAGTACTTC. Translation gives CASSQSTGGETQYF.

The chain employs TRBV7-9 and TRBJ2-1, with TRBD2 matching 10 bases. V shed 0 bases, J shed 8 bases, and the junction held 7 bases outside the gene matches. Germline loops: CDR1 SEHNR, CDR2 FQNEAQ (reference sequence). This CDR3 contains 16 residues. CDR3: CASSLARLAGEHEQFF. The CDR3 region has the DNA TGTGCCAGCAGCTTAGCGCGGCTAGCGGGAGAACATGAGCAGTTCTTC.

The chain links TRBV7-2 to TRBJ2-2; the D is unclear. Trimming pared 5 bases from V and 6 bases from J, leaving 10 bases between. The germline gives CDR1 SGHTA, CDR2 FQGNSA. CDR3 length: 13 residues. CDR3 DNA: TGTGCCAGCAGCCCCACGGTGTCCGGGGAGCTGTTTTTT. Amino acid sequence: CASSPTVSGELFF.

The chain carries TRBV20-1 and TRBJ2-5; D remains ambiguous. The CDR3 runs to 10 residues. Germline V lookup: CDR1 DFQATT, CDR2 SNEGSKA (reference sequence). V lost 6 bases and J 3 bases, leaving 5 bases between the germline ends. The CDR3 is CSAWEETQYF. The CDR3 DNA sequence: TGCAGTGCCTGGGAAGAGACCCAGTACTTC.

The count of this clone is one. CDR3 protein: CASSPNGLAGGWGETQYF. CDR3 coding DNA: TGTGCCAGCAGCCCCAACGGACTAGCGGGGGGCTGGGGGGAGACCCAGTACTTC. The chain links TRBV7-8 to TRBJ2-5, with 14 bases matching TRBD2. With 5 bases clipped from V and 5 bases from J, the junction kept 13 bases outside the gene matches. Germline V gene lookup returns CDR1 SGHVS and CDR2 FQNEAQ. The CDR3 length is 18 residues.

This clone was seen more than once but under ten times. The chain combines TRBV5-8 with TRBJ1-2, with 10 bases aligning to TRBD1. CDR3 size: 15 residues. The germline V gene encodes CDR1 SGHTS and CDR2 YDEGEE. Trimming at V came to 4 bases and at J to 4 bases, leaving 7 bases not matched to a gene. CDR3 DNA sequence: TGTGCCAGCAGCCTTGGACAGGGGGGAGCCTATGGCTACACCTTC. Protein product: CASSLGQGGAYGYTF.

The chain uses TRBV30 and TRBJ1-4; no clear D gene. Trimming cost V 4 bases and J 8 bases, with 17 bases left between them. CDR1 and CDR2 (germline): GTSNPN, SVGIG (reference sequence). The CDR3 is 14 residues long. The CDR3 DNA follows: TGTGCCTGGATGGGGAGCGGTCGAGACGAAAAACTGTTTTTT. This encodes CAWMGSGRDEKLFF.

This clone was counted between two and nine times. The chain has TRBV21-1 and TRBJ2-7; the table gives TRBD1 as D, unverified against the DNA. TRBV21-1 is recorded as a pseudogene. The CDR3 is 14 amino acids. The CDR3 bases are TGTGCCAGCACTTCAGACACCCCTGCCTACGAGCAGTACTTC. It is translated as CASTSDTPAYEQYF.

The chain carries TRBV6-6 and TRBJ2-7; the D is unclear. The CDR3 has 12 residues. Germline values: CDR1 MNHNY, CDR2 SVGAGI (reference sequence). The V end was cut by 6 bases, the J end by 5 bases, with 11 bases between. The CDR3 reads CASSSILNEQYF. DNA for the CDR3: TGTGCCAGCAGCTCCATCCTCAACGAGCAGTACTTC.

This chain uses TRBV28 with TRBJ1-5; D uncertain. CDR1 and CDR2 from the germline V gene are MDHEN and SYDVKM. The CDR3 spans 12 residues. Trimming removed 4 bases from V and 4 bases from J, with 5 bases in between. The CDR3 nucleotides are TGTGCCAGCAGTTACATAAATCAGCCCCAGCATTTT. It translates to CASSYINQPQHF.

The V and J genes are TRBV5-1 and TRBJ2-4; D unresolved. Trimming took off 0 bases at V and 7 bases at J, with 14 bases between the two ends. Germline-derived CDR1 and CDR2 are SGHRS and YFSETQ. The CDR3 contains 15 residues. The CDR3 is CASSLGRTARNIQYF. DNA of the CDR3: TGCGCCAGCAGCTTGGGCCGGACGGCTAGGAACATTCAGTACTTC.

This chain connects TRBV6-5 to TRBJ2-7, with 9 bases lining up with TRBD2. Unmatched junction bases numbered 9, after V lost 0 bases and J lost 6 bases. The CDR3 length is 16 residues. The germline CDR1 and CDR2 sequences are MNHEY and SVGAGI. CDR3 DNA sequence: TGTGCCAGCAGTTACTCGGGAGCGGGGGGCCAGGGCGAGCAGTACTTC. It is translated as CASSYSGAGGQGEQYF.

This rearrangement joins TRBV28 to TRBJ1-2, with TRBD1 identical over 7 bases. Germline CDR1 is MDHEN and CDR2 is SYDVKM. Unmatched junction bases numbered 6, after V lost 5 bases and J lost 0 bases. The CDR3 is 15 residues long. CDR3 amino acids: CASSPGGTANYGYTF. Written as DNA, the CDR3 is TGTGCCAGCAGTCCAGGGGGGACAGCTAACTATGGCTACACCTTC.

The V call is TRBV21-1, the J call TRBJ2-2. TRBV21-1 is a pseudogene locus. The CDR3 totals 14 residues. Here the CDR3 reads CASSKLRKTGELFF. DNA of the CDR3: TGTGCCAGCAGCAAACTTAGGAAAACCGGGGAGCTGTTTTTT.

This clone was seen once. This chain links TRBV5-1 with TRBJ2-5, with D tentatively TRBD2 (6 bases). The closer fit of TRBJ2-7 to the DNA end suggests the J call may be wrong. Per the germline V gene, CDR1 is SGHRS and CDR2 is YFSETQ. The CDR3 length is 14 residues. In DNA, the CDR3 is TGCGCCAGCAGCTTCACCGGGAGTTTGGGCGAGCAGTACTTC. As protein: CASSFTGSLGEQYF.